Below, one T cell receptor (beta chain) is given with its context. The data stem from a study of blood T cell repertoires in COVID-19. Study context: Material from acute and convalescent COVID-19 was sourced from the United States, Italy and Spain. The analysed material was cDNA or gDNA that came from T cells, B-cell-depleted T cells, or PBMCs.

Per the authors' pipeline: Using reference gene primer amplification, nucleated cell counts were estimated. Here immunoSEQ multiplex PCR was the method, and the copy in TCRdb shows in-frame clones only, minus some. The V and J calls and clone size come from that table; D and trimming were worked out from the DNA. This table has around 160,000 clones, about 86% appearing once. Germline V gives CDR1 MNHEY, CDR2 SVGEGT. V was pared by 2 bases and J by 4 bases, with 6 bases between. The CDR3 consists of 13 residues. The chain employs TRBV6-2 or TRBV6-3 and TRBJ2-1; no firm D call. The sequencing input was peripheral blood. The TCR comes from a man aged 55 to 70 with acute or convalescent COVID-19. CDR3 residues: CASSYTRYNEQFF. The CDR3 bases are TGTGCCAGCAGTTACACTCGGTACAATGAGCAGTTCTTC.